The rows below give T cell receptor beta chains drawn from one sample of a study of blood T cell repertoires in COVID-19. Generated by immunoSEQ multiplex PCR, the TCRdb table keeps only in-frame clones and is missing some. In the table there are 200,000 to 250,000 clones, approximately 84% of which are singletons. Input material: peripheral blood. The receptors originated from an elderly woman with acute or convalescent COVID-19. The CDR3 runs from the conserved cysteine through the conserved F or W.

>TRBV5-7|TRBJ2-1
CASSIATGAGGNNEQFF
>TRBV9|TRBJ2-5
CASSVTPTTQETQYF
>TRBV27|TRBJ2-1
CASSQGLGVGRFF
>TRBV29-1|TRBJ2-3
CSVGGGREADTQYF
>TRBV28|TRBJ2-7
CASTYGGQTHEQYF
>TRBV5-1|TRBJ2-1
CASSDRGGGEQFF
>TRBV5-1|TRBJ2-2
CASSLHGELFF
>TRBV4-2|TRBJ1-2
CASSQDPRGPYGYTF
>TRBV29-1|TRBJ1-5
CSVYWGQNQPQHF
>TRBV5-4|TRBJ1-6
CASSLAGGGAFSPLHF
>TRBV7-9|TRBJ2-2
CASRTGGTGELFF
>TRBV6-5|TRBJ2-7
CASKLTSGSYEQYF
>TRBV6-5|TRBJ2-7
CASSYSGSSYEQYF
>TRBV6-6|TRBJ2-7
CASSFGQATTYEQYF
>TRBV15|TRBJ2-7
CATSRDRAYYEQYF
>TRBV7-8|TRBJ1-5
CASSLTGGGFNQPQHF
>TRBV18|TRBJ1-3
CASSLGTSGNTIYF
>TRBV5-5|TRBJ2-2
CASSPGTGNTGELFF
>TRBV7-9|TRBJ1-4
CASSLWQKEKLFF
>TRBV7-3|TRBJ2-7
CASSLQAGAYYEQYF
>TRBV25-1|TRBJ2-7
CASSGPGIYEQYF
>TRBV7-2|TRBJ1-1
CASCSSGNTEAFF
>TRBV7-9|TRBJ2-1
CASSPRLTSGRTNEQFF
>TRBV3-1/TRBV3-2|TRBJ1-1
CASSRGQMNTEAFF
>TRBV4-2|TRBJ2-7
CASSQLASPSSYEQYF
>TRBV6-6|TRBJ2-7
CASSSMTETYEQYF
>TRBV14|TRBJ1-2
CASSQLSSVQGLGGYTF
>TRBV25-1|TRBJ2-7
CASSDYQSGRAFYEQYF
>TRBV20-1|TRBJ1-1
CSAPFGTEAFF
>TRBV4-2|TRBJ1-1
CASSQADKGNTEAFF
>TRBV5-8|TRBJ2-4
CASSWARGAKNIQYF
>TRBV2|TRBJ1-1
CASSTRTEAFF
>TRBV4-2|TRBJ2-5
CASSQKPGLAEETQYF
>TRBV6-2/TRBV6-3|TRBJ1-2
CASSTDRGIYGYTF
>TRBV7-9|TRBJ1-2
CASSLGRTGDGYTF